This T cell receptor (beta chain) was recorded in a study of CD8 T cells in ankylosing spondylitis. CDR1 is DFQATT, CDR2 SNEGSKA, per germline (reference sequence). Trimming took 3 bases from V and 3 from J, leaving 11 bases between them. The CDR3 consists of 13 residues. TCR beta libraries were made by quantitative 5'-RACE with molecular barcodes. Using its own MiXCR run on the 5' RACE reads, TCRdb lists one record per CDR3 protein. In the table there are around 890,000 distinct CDR3 sequences, approximately 12% of which are singletons. Study observations and caveats: Previously reported in reactive arthritis synovial fluid and blood were some of the motif variants. Disease-linked clones proved CD8+ and comparatively uncommon in peripheral blood. About 8 highly homologous variants made up a TCR beta motif, and this motif appeared characteristic of ankylosing spondylitis blood.

This clonotype has a handful of counts. No antigen is known for it. Sequenced: blood, either unsorted or a sorted T cell fraction (not recorded which). The chain couples TRBV20-1 to TRBJ2-5, with unresolved D. The sequence was obtained from a male donor with ankylosing spondylitis. CDR3 nucleotides: TGCAGTGCTAGGTTAGGCACCAAAGAGACCCAGTACTTC. Translating it yields CSARLGTKETQYF.